This TCR beta chain was sequenced during a study of cytomegalovirus exposure and HLA in healthy donors. 13 Jbeta primers and 60 Vbeta primers were used for the PCR. Measured with immunoSEQ multiplex PCR; TCRdb has only the in-frame clones, and not every one. The data hold 150,000 to 200,000 clones, with approximately 59% observed a single time. The germline V gene has CDR1 SGHTA and CDR2 FQGNSA. Trimming removed 3 bases from V and 5 bases from J, with 16 bases in between. This CDR3 has 16 residues. V gene TRBV7-2 combines with J gene TRBJ1-4; D may be TRBD1 (6 bases). Sequences were obtained from PBMCs. The clonotype comes from a man aged 40-49 years in good health and CMV-seronegative. DNA for the CDR3: TGTGCCAGCAGCTTGCGGCAACAGGGCCCCAATGAAAAACTGTTTTTT. The encoded protein is CASSLRQQGPNEKLFF.